These T cell receptor beta chains were read from a single sample in a study of blood T cell repertoires in COVID-19. Some clones are missing from TCRdb's copy, which holds only in-frame ones; the method was immunoSEQ multiplex PCR. The sample consists of roughly 100,000 clones, about two thirds of them appearing once. The sample taken for sequencing was peripheral blood. The receptors here all came from a human donor with acute or convalescent COVID-19. The donor label of this sample is uncertain. The CDR3 runs from the conserved cysteine through the conserved F or W. The D gene is left open where the match is weak. Only part of the rows carry a size: once, few, many, or a class if the clone is expanded.

CDR3aa: CASSSRLGNSPLHF; CDR3nt: TGTGCCAGTAGTAGCAGGTTGGGTAATTCACCCCTCCACTTT; v_gene: TRBV19; d_gene: -; j_gene: TRBJ1-6; abundance: few
CDR3aa: CASSLKGGRSGANVLTF; CDR3nt: TGTGCCAGCAGCTTAAAAGGGGGCCGCTCTGGGGCCAACGTCCTGACTTTC; v_gene: TRBV7-3; d_gene: TRBD1; j_gene: TRBJ2-6; abundance: -
CDR3aa: CASSPSGTGNTIYF; CDR3nt: TGCGCCAGCAGTCCCTCAGGCACGGGAAACACCATATATTTT; v_gene: TRBV4-1; d_gene: -; j_gene: TRBJ1-3; abundance: -
CDR3aa: CAWSDQGVGNSPLHF; CDR3nt: TGTGCCTGGAGTGATCAGGGCGTAGGAAATTCACCCCTCCACTTT; v_gene: TRBV30; d_gene: -; j_gene: TRBJ1-6; abundance: -
CDR3aa: CASSPMGGRGTF; CDR3nt: TGTGCCAGCAGCCCGATGGGCGGCCGAGGGACCTTC; v_gene: TRBV27; d_gene: -; j_gene: TRBJ1-2; abundance: once
CDR3aa: CASRPGSGTSQPQHF; CDR3nt: TGTGCCAGCAGGCCTGGTTCAGGGACAAGTCAGCCCCAGCATTTT; v_gene: TRBV6-5; d_gene: -; j_gene: TRBJ1-5; abundance: -
CDR3aa: CASSRGPPGVSTDTQYF; CDR3nt: TGTGCCAGCAGCAGGGGCCCCCCAGGTGTTAGCACAGATACGCAGTATTTT; v_gene: TRBV5-6; d_gene: -; j_gene: TRBJ2-3; abundance: -
CDR3aa: CASSLEGQQNSPLHF; CDR3nt: TGTGCCAGCAGCTTAGAGGGACAGCAGAATTCACCCCTCCACTTT; v_gene: TRBV11-2; d_gene: TRBD1; j_gene: TRBJ1-6; abundance: -
CDR3aa: CASSPSEGTEAFF; CDR3nt: TGTGCCAGCTCACCATCGGAGGGCACTGAAGCTTTCTTT; v_gene: TRBV18; d_gene: -; j_gene: TRBJ1-1; abundance: -
CDR3aa: CASGWDSYNEQFF; CDR3nt: TGTGCTAGTGGTTGGGACAGTTACAATGAGCAGTTCTTC; v_gene: TRBV12-5; d_gene: TRBD1; j_gene: TRBJ2-1; abundance: few
CDR3aa: CASSPARTGSTDTQYF; CDR3nt: TGTGCCAGCTCGCCCGCCCGGACAGGGAGCACAGATACGCAGTATTTT; v_gene: TRBV18; d_gene: TRBD1; j_gene: TRBJ2-3; abundance: -
CDR3aa: CASSFGQGDTEAFF; CDR3nt: TGTGCCAGCAGCTTTGGCCAGGGGGACACTGAAGCTTTCTTT; v_gene: TRBV5-6; d_gene: TRBD1; j_gene: TRBJ1-1; abundance: few
CDR3aa: CASSEWWGGVDGYTF; CDR3nt: TGTGCCAGCAGTGAATGGTGGGGGGGCGTGGATGGCTACACCTTC; v_gene: TRBV6-1; d_gene: -; j_gene: TRBJ1-2; abundance: -
CDR3aa: CSILTESYEQYF; CDR3nt: TGCAGCATCTTGACGGAGTCCTACGAGCAGTACTTC; v_gene: TRBV29-1; d_gene: -; j_gene: TRBJ2-7; abundance: -
CDR3aa: CASSGTGANNQPQHF; CDR3nt: TGTGCCAGCAGTGGGACAGGGGCAAACAATCAGCCCCAGCATTTT; v_gene: TRBV27; d_gene: TRBD1; j_gene: TRBJ1-5; abundance: -
CDR3aa: CSTTGTADQETQYF; CDR3nt: TGCAGCACAACCGGGACAGCCGATCAAGAGACCCAGTACTTC; v_gene: TRBV29-1; d_gene: TRBD1; j_gene: TRBJ2-5; abundance: -
CDR3aa: CSARRGGTEAFF; CDR3nt: TGCAGCGCCCGGAGGGGGGGCACTGAAGCTTTCTTT; v_gene: TRBV29-1; d_gene: -; j_gene: TRBJ1-1; abundance: -
CDR3aa: CASNRAQDNSPLHF; CDR3nt: TGTGCCAGCAACAGAGCACAGGATAATTCACCCCTCCACTTT; v_gene: TRBV6-5; d_gene: -; j_gene: TRBJ1-6; abundance: -
CDR3aa: CASSAGAQETQYF; CDR3nt: TGCGCCAGCAGCGCGGGGGCCCAAGAGACCCAGTACTTC; v_gene: TRBV5-1; d_gene: -; j_gene: TRBJ2-5; abundance: few
CDR3aa: CASSPPGGTGHEQYF; CDR3nt: TGTGCCAGCTCACCCCCGGGCGGGACAGGCCACGAGCAGTACTTC; v_gene: TRBV18; d_gene: TRBD1; j_gene: TRBJ2-7; abundance: -
CDR3aa: CASSFYRGVQKLFF; CDR3nt: TGTGCCAGCAGCTTTTACAGGGGGGTACAAAAACTGTTTTTT; v_gene: TRBV5-8; d_gene: TRBD1; j_gene: TRBJ1-4; abundance: -
CDR3aa: CASSFSGGGYEQFF; CDR3nt: TGTGCCAGCAGCTTTAGCGGGGGGGGTTATGAGCAGTTCTTC; v_gene: TRBV5-5; d_gene: TRBD2; j_gene: TRBJ2-1; abundance: -
CDR3aa: CASSLTGGAEQYF; CDR3nt: TGTGCCAGCAGTTTGACAGGGGGCGCGGAGCAGTACTTC; v_gene: TRBV12-3/TRBV12-4; d_gene: TRBD1; j_gene: TRBJ2-7; abundance: -
CDR3aa: CASSQAQGVDEQYF; CDR3nt: TGTGCCAGCAGCCAAGCACAGGGAGTGGACGAGCAGTACTTC; v_gene: TRBV3-1/TRBV3-2; d_gene: -; j_gene: TRBJ2-7; abundance: -
CDR3aa: CASSIKTGVDGYAF; CDR3nt: TGTGCCAGCAGTATCAAGACAGGGGTCGATGGCTACGCCTTC; v_gene: TRBV6-5; d_gene: TRBD1; j_gene: TRBJ1-2; abundance: -
CDR3aa: CASSPTPDYGYTF; CDR3nt: TGTGCCAGCAGTCCCACGCCGGACTATGGCTACACCTTC; v_gene: TRBV12-3/TRBV12-4; d_gene: -; j_gene: TRBJ1-2; abundance: -
CDR3aa: CASSLEGGRETGELFF; CDR3nt: TGTGCCAGCAGCTTAGAAGGAGGGAGGGAGACCGGGGAGCTGTTTTTT; v_gene: TRBV7-9; d_gene: TRBD2; j_gene: TRBJ2-2; abundance: -
CDR3aa: CASSPRPGRDRGYNEQFF; CDR3nt: TGTGCCAGCTCACCACGACCAGGTCGGGACAGGGGCTACAATGAGCAGTTCTTC; v_gene: TRBV18; d_gene: TRBD1; j_gene: TRBJ2-1; abundance: -
CDR3aa: CASSQDKGQAFF; CDR3nt: TGTGCCAGCAGCCAAGATAAGGGGCAAGCTTTCTTT; v_gene: TRBV4-2; d_gene: -; j_gene: TRBJ1-1; abundance: -
CDR3aa: CASSILHREKLFF; CDR3nt: TGTGCCAGCAGTATCCTTCATCGGGAAAAACTGTTTTTT; v_gene: TRBV12-3/TRBV12-4; d_gene: -; j_gene: TRBJ1-4; abundance: -
CDR3aa: CASRWTGGGQETQYF; CDR3nt: TGTGCCAGCAGATGGACAGGAGGGGGCCAAGAGACCCAGTACTTC; v_gene: TRBV6-5; d_gene: -; j_gene: TRBJ2-5; abundance: -
CDR3aa: CASSQDLVTGDRDYGYTF; CDR3nt: TGCGCCAGCAGCCAAGATCTTGTTACGGGGGACCGTGACTATGGCTACACCTTC; v_gene: TRBV4-1; d_gene: -; j_gene: TRBJ1-2; abundance: -
CDR3aa: CASTPGRIGWGYTF; CDR3nt: TGTGCCAGCACCCCCGGGAGGATCGGATGGGGCTACACCTTC; v_gene: TRBV28; d_gene: -; j_gene: TRBJ1-2; abundance: -
CDR3aa: CASSQDPPPSSGGYTQYF; CDR3nt: TGTGCCAGCAGCCAAGATCCCCCCCCATCTAGCGGGGGATATACGCAGTATTTT; v_gene: TRBV4-2; d_gene: TRBD2; j_gene: TRBJ2-3; abundance: -
CDR3aa: CASILQMAGELFF; CDR3nt: TGTGCCAGCATTCTTCAGATGGCCGGGGAGCTGTTTTTT; v_gene: TRBV2; d_gene: -; j_gene: TRBJ2-2; abundance: -